This TCR beta chain appears in the sequencing data of a study of HIV-infected patients and healthy controls. Whole blood was used without fractionation, so all unsorted peripheral T cells were included. Trimming shortened V by 7 bases and J by 0 bases, and 10 bases separated the two germline ends. The CDR3 runs to 14 residues. Germline V gene lookup returns CDR1 MNHNS and CDR2 SASEGT. Only a few counts were recorded for this clonotype. Alpha and beta constant-region primers primed reverse transcription of approximately 460 ng RNA. Alpha and beta chain libraries were made separately by chain-specific third strand synthesis with multiplexing indices. MiXCR, applied by TCRdb to the 5' RACE reads, yields one record per CDR3 protein. The sample includes approximately 7,000 distinct CDR3 sequences, around 10% of them seen just once.

This clonotype was sampled from an adult with HIV infection. The sample consisted of blood, taken before antiretroviral therapy. The chain carries TRBV6-1 and TRBJ2-1; no clear D gene. CDR3 amino acids: CASISESSYNEQFF. As DNA, the CDR3 is TGTGCCAGCATCTCGGAGAGCTCCTACAATGAGCAGTTCTTC.